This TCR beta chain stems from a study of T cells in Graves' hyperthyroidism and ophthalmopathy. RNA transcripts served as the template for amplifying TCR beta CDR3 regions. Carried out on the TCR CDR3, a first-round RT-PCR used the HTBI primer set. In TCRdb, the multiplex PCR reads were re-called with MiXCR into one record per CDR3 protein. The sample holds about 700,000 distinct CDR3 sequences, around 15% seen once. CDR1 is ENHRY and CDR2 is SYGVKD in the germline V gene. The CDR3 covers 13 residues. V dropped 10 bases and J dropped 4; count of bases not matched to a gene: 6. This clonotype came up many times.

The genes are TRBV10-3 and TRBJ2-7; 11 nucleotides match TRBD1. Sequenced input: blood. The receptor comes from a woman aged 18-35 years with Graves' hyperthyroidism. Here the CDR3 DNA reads TGTGCCAGCTCCGGGACAGGGGGATACGAGCAGTACTTC. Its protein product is CASSGTGGYEQYF.